This entry describes one T cell receptor (beta chain). The data were taken from a study of blood T cell repertoires in COVID-19. Whole-study context: Samples taken during acute and convalescent COVID-19 were collected in the United States, Italy and Spain. Nucleic acid was either cDNA or gDNA, and it came from T cells, B-cell-depleted T cells, or PBMCs.

Trimming shortened V by 4 bases and J by 7 bases, and 17 bases separated the two germline ends. The V gene's germline CDR1 is SGDLS and CDR2 YYNGEE. This CDR3 comprises 14 residues. In the original analysis: Quantification of nucleated cells was approximated via reference gene primer amplification. Repertoires were generated with immunoSEQ multiplex PCR, while TCRdb's copy carries only in-frame clones and drops some. The D gene and trimming were derived from the DNA, and the V and J assignments and clone size from that table. The table lists around 200,000 clones, approximately 86% of them singletons.

This TCR was recovered from a young man with acute or convalescent COVID-19. The source material was peripheral blood. V gene TRBV9 combines with J gene TRBJ1-2; tentative D call: TRBD1 (6 bases). The CDR3 coding sequence is TGTGCCAGCAGCCTGACCCCAGGGGAGCGTGGCTACACCTTC. Translated: CASSLTPGERGYTF. The full variable domain, rest sourced from reference TRBV9 and TRBJ1-2, is DSGVTQTPKHLITATGQRVTLRCSPRSGDLSVYWYQQSLDQGLQFLIQYYNGEERAKGNILERFSAQQFPDLHSELNLSSLELGDSALYFCASSLTPGERGYTFGSGTRLTVV.